This entry lists 7 T cell receptor beta chains sequenced from one sample in a study of blood T cell repertoires in COVID-19. The data were produced by immunoSEQ multiplex PCR, yet TCRdb's version contains in-frame clones alone and is incomplete. Of nearly 95,000 clones listed, roughly 84% are singletons. The sequenced sample consisted of peripheral blood. Every receptor here comes from a woman older than 75 with acute or convalescent COVID-19.

The chain recombines TRBV5-4 with TRBJ2-3, with 9 positions matching TRBD2. Germline V lookup: CDR1 SGHNT, CDR2 YYREEE (reference sequence). J was trimmed by 2 bases and V by 1 base; bases with no gene match: 5. The CDR3 is 16 amino acids. The CDR3: CASSLRLAGYTDTQYF. CDR3 DNA: TGTGCCAGCAGCTTGCGTCTAGCGGGATACACAGATACGCAGTATTTT.

Remarks on this clone: Germline and junction disagree at one end, which may indicate a read error. The chain couples TRBV5-1 to TRBJ2-7; D not resolved. The germline V gene encodes CDR1 SGHRS and CDR2 YFSETQ. CDR3 length: 11 residues. The CDR3 region is CASSLSSEQYF. DNA of the CDR3: TGCGCCAGCAGCCTCTCCTCCGAGCAGTACTTC.

The chain joins TRBV9 to TRBJ2-3; TRBD2 agrees at 7 bases. CDR3 length: 16 amino acids. Germline-derived CDR1 and CDR2 are SGDLS and YYNGEE. The trim removed 0 bases at V and 1 base at J, leaving 5 bases unmatched. Here the CDR3 reads CASSVAWLAGTDTQYF. DNA of the CDR3: TGTGCCAGCAGCGTAGCTTGGCTAGCGGGCACAGATACGCAGTATTTT.

The rearrangement links TRBV5-6 to TRBJ1-2, with TRBD1 matching 7 bases. From germline, CDR1 is SGHDT and CDR2 YYEEEE. The CDR3 contains 13 residues. V was clipped by 0 bases and J by 8 bases; unmatched bases: 4. The chain's CDR3 is CASSLGGTDGYTF. The CDR3 DNA follows: TGTGCCAGCAGCTTGGGGGGGACAGACGGCTACACCTTC.

The chain uses TRBV29-1 and TRBJ1-2; the match to TRBD1 covers 7 bases. Germline CDR1 and CDR2: SQVTM and ANQGSEA. The CDR3 has 15 residues. Trimming removed 1 base from V and 7 bases from J; junction bases left unmatched: 12. CDR3 amino acids: CSVEVSAGGLSGYTF. The CDR3 nucleotides are TGCAGCGTTGAAGTAAGCGCAGGGGGGCTCTCTGGCTACACCTTC.

This chain uses TRBV10-3 with TRBJ2-7; 9 bases are a match to TRBD2. V dropped 10 bases and J dropped 1; count of bases not matched to a gene: 5. Looked up from germline, CDR1 is ENHRY and CDR2 is SYGVKD. CDR3 length: 13 amino acids. The CDR3 reads CASGRESSYEQYF. The CDR3 DNA reads as TGTGCCAGCGGGAGGGAATCTTCCTACGAGCAGTACTTC.

The chain carries TRBV15 and TRBJ2-1, with 7 bases aligning to TRBD2. V shed 3 bases and J 8 bases; nucleotides not matched to a gene: 13. From germline, CDR1 is LNHNV and CDR2 YYDKDF (reference sequence). This CDR3 has 16 residues. This chain's CDR3 is CATSSWSGARRYEQFF. The CDR3 DNA reads as TGTGCCACCAGCAGTTGGAGCGGGGCGCGTAGATATGAGCAGTTCTTC.